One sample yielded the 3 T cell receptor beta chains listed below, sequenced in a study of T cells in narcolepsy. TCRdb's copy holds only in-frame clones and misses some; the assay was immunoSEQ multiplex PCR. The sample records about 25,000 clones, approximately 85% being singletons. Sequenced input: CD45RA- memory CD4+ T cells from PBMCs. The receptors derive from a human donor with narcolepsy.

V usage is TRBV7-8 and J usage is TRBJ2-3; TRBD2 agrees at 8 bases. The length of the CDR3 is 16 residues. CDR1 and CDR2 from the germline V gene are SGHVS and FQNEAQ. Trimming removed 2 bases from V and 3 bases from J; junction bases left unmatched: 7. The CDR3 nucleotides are TGTGCCAGCAGCTTATTAGGACTAGCAGGGACAGATACGCAGTATTTT. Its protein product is CASSLLGLAGTDTQYF.

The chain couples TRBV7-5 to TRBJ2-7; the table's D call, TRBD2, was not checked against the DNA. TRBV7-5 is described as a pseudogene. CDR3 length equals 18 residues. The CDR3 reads CVRSLVYCGRSPSYEQYF. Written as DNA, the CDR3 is TGTGTCAGAAGCTTAGTTTACTGCGGGAGAAGCCCGTCCTACGAGCAGTACTTC.

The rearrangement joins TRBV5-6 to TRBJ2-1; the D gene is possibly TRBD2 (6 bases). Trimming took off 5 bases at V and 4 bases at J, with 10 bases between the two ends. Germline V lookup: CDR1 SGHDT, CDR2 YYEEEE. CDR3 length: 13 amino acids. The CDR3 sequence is CASSRRVYNEQFF. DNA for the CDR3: TGTGCCAGCAGTAGGAGGGTTTACAATGAGCAGTTCTTC.